This T cell receptor (beta chain) was observed in a study of blood T cell repertoires in COVID-19. Study-level background: Italy, Spain and the United States were the sources of the convalescent and acute COVID-19 samples.

Original data processing: Scientists estimated how many nucleated cells there were by amplifying reference gene primers. Produced via immunoSEQ multiplex PCR; TCRdb's table is partial and in-frame only. Clonal size and the V and J genes are those of that table, whereas D and trimming came from the DNA. Of roughly 100,000 clones in the sample, approximately 78% were seen once. Trimming took 7 bases from V and 4 from J; bases not matched to a gene: 4. Germline values: CDR1 ENHRY, CDR2 SYGVKD. This CDR3 spans 13 amino acids. This clonotype was sampled from a woman at least 80 years old with acute or convalescent COVID-19. This rearrangement joins TRBV10-3 to TRBJ1-2, with 9 bases aligning to TRBD1. Specimen: peripheral blood. The CDR3 nucleotides read TGTGCCATCACGCCGGGACAGGGCTATGGCTACACCTTC. Its protein product is CAITPGQGYGYTF.